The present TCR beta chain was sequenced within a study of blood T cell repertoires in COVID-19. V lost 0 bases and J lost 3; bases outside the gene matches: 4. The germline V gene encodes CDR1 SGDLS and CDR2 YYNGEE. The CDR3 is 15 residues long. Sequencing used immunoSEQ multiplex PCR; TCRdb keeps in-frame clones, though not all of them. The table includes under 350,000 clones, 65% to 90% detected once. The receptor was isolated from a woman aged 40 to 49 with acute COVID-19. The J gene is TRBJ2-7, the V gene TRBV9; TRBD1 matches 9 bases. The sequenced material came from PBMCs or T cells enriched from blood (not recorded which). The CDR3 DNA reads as TGTGCCAGCAGCGTAGAGGGACAGGGATACTACGAGCAGTACTTC. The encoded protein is CASSVEGQGYYEQYF.